One sample yielded the 8 T cell receptor beta chains listed below, sequenced in a study of radiation and T cells in renal cell carcinoma. The table came from immunoSEQ multiplex PCR; TCRdb's copy has only in-frame clones and leaves some out. In the table there are about 140,000 clones, around four fifths of which are singletons. As for time point: baseline pretreatment blood. Stated treatment: 15 Gy SBRT to primary tumor, nephrectomy 4 weeks later. This sample comprised blood, obtained from a patient whose treatment included radiotherapy and nephrectomy. Source of these receptors: a woman aged 45-59 years with renal cell carcinoma.

This clone was recorded at least ten times. Other DNA sequences in this specimen translate into the identical CDR3. The V gene is TRBV5-4, the J gene TRBJ2-7; D is perhaps TRBD2 (6 bases). This CDR3 has 14 amino acids. CDR1 is SGHNT, CDR2 YYREEE, per germline (reference sequence). V was pared by 0 bases and J by 4 bases, with 11 bases between. The CDR3, as DNA: TGTGCCAGCAGCTTGGGCTTGGGGGGTTACGAGCAGTACTTC. Encoded protein: CASSLGLGGYEQYF.

This clone was recorded once. This chain links TRBV6-4 with TRBJ2-2, with D uncertain. Trimming removed 3 bases at V and 7 bases at J, with 12 bases between. Germline CDR1 is MRHNA and CDR2 is SNTAGT. The CDR3 length is 14 residues. CDR3 coding DNA: TGTGCCAGCAGTGAAGGAGTAGTAGGCGGGGAGCTGTTTTTT. Residues: CASSEGVVGGELFF.

The rearrangement uses TRBV6-6 and TRBJ1-1, with 10 positions matching TRBD1. The ends lost 0 bases at V and 7 bases at J; junction bases unmatched: 5. The CDR3 runs 15 residues. Germline CDR1 is MNHNY and CDR2 is SVGAGI (reference sequence). CDR3 nucleotides: TGTGCCAGCAGTTACTCCGGGACAGGGGAGGGTGAAGCTTTCTTT. It encodes CASSYSGTGEGEAFF.

This clone was recorded only once. The chain links TRBV6-1 to TRBJ2-5; a weak D match, TRBD2 (5 bases). The CDR3 is 16 residues long. The germline V gene encodes CDR1 MNHNS and CDR2 SASEGT. V was pared by 4 bases and J by 4 bases, with 19 bases between. The DNA for the CDR3 is TGTGCCAGCAGTGGCCTCTTGAGGGCAGAGGTAGAGACCCAGTACTTC. Its translation: CASSGLLRAEVETQYF.

This clone has just a few counts. At the DNA level, this CDR3 is encoded by other sequences in the same sample as well. The chain is built from TRBV2 and TRBJ1-4; the D gene is possibly TRBD1 (6 bases). Trimming shortened V by 6 bases and J by 5 bases, and 7 bases separated the two germline ends. Germline loops: CDR1 SNHLY, CDR2 FYNNEI. CDR3 length equals 12 residues. The CDR3 nucleotides read TGTGCCAGCAGACAGGGAAATGAAAAACTGTTTTTT. It specifies CASRQGNEKLFF.

J is TRBJ2-5 and V is TRBV4-3; 8 positions agree with TRBD2. V gave up 4 bases and J gave up 4 bases; unmatched junction bases: 5. The CDR3 has 14 residues. CDR1 and CDR2 (germline): LGHNA, YSLEER. CDR3 in amino acids: CASSPGGAGETQYF. As DNA, the CDR3 is TGCGCCAGCAGCCCCGGGGGGGCCGGAGAGACCCAGTACTTC.

The chain carries TRBV30 and TRBJ1-2, with D perhaps TRBD1 (6 bases). V lost 6 bases to trimming and J lost 2 bases, with 16 bases between them. CDR3 size: 14 residues. The germline gives CDR1 GTSNPN, CDR2 SVGIG (reference sequence). For the CDR3, the DNA is TGTGCCTGTAATAGAGGGGGGGAAAACTATGGCTACACCTTC. It encodes CACNRGGENYGYTF.

This chain joins TRBV30 and TRBJ1-4, with D perhaps matching TRBD1 (5 bases). The CDR3 totals 13 residues. CDR1 is GTSNPN, CDR2 SVGIG, per germline (reference sequence). Between the trimmed V and J ends, which lost 4 bases and 6 bases, there was a span of 12 bases. This CDR3 is CAWNWGPDEKLFF. The DNA of the CDR3 is TGTGCCTGGAATTGGGGCCCTGATGAAAAACTGTTTTTT.